This T cell receptor beta chain is from a study of OX40 agonist ivuxolimab in advanced cancers. Findings of the study overall: Nonresponders, in some cases, also had low normalized T-cell clonal expansion. Researchers report that CD8+ T cells had, on average, more expanded clones than CD4+.

About this clone: Antigen: not known.

Libraries were prepared by immunoSEQ multiplex PCR; TCRdb keeps only in-frame clonotypes and omits some of them. The sample yields roughly 42,000 clones, about 88% seen once. The CDR3 length is 15 residues. The germline V gene encodes CDR1 MNHNS and CDR2 SASEGT. The V end lost 4 bases, the J end lost 5 bases, and 14 bases lay between the germline ends. The clonotype was recovered from an adult with an advanced solid tumor such as melanoma, head and neck, liver or kidney cancer. Material: CD4+ or CD8+ T cells sorted from blood, obtained in a trial of the OX40 agonist ivuxolimab. V is TRBV6-1 and J is TRBJ2-2; no clear D. DNA of the CDR3: TGTGCCAGCAGTGCGGGTTCTGTGCTTACCGGGGAGCTGTTTTTT. Protein product: CASSAGSVLTGELFF.